What follows describes a single T cell receptor (beta chain). The data stem from a study of T cell changes during pregnancy in multiple sclerosis. V was pared by 6 bases and J by 2 bases, with 6 bases of the junction left unmatched. The CDR3 is 14 residues long. In germline, CDR1 is MDHEN, CDR2 SYDVKM. Repertoires were generated with immunoSEQ multiplex PCR, while TCRdb's copy carries only in-frame clones and drops some. The repertoire includes tens of thousands of clones, around 94% of them detected once, and 0.2% to 0.3% sits in the top ten. This sequence joins TRBV28 and TRBJ1-2; TRBD1 aligns across 7 bases. The sequenced sample was CD4+ T cells from peripheral blood mononuclear cells, obtained in the third trimester of pregnancy. The receptor's source is a female donor with multiple sclerosis, enrolled in a pregnancy study. As DNA, the CDR3 is TGTGCCAGCAGATTACAGGGGACGAACTATGGCTACACCTTC. This translates into CASRLQGTNYGYTF.